This T cell receptor beta chain was recorded in a study of blood T cell repertoires in COVID-19. Study background: Sources were T cells, B-cell-depleted T cells, or PBMCs; the material itself was cDNA or gDNA.

Produced via immunoSEQ multiplex PCR; TCRdb's table is partial and in-frame only. The sample has some 50,000 clones, 80% to 90% seen once; the top ten hold 3.5%. Material: peripheral blood. The source is a human donor in a cohort sampled during active COVID-19.

DNA for the CDR3: TGTGCCACCAATACAAAAACCGGGACAGGGGGCGAGCAGTACTTC. Translated: CATNTKTGTGGEQYF. This chain joins TRBV15 and TRBJ2-7, with TRBD1 matching over 11 bases. The CDR3 is made up of 15 amino acids. V trimming: 7 bases; J trimming: 6 bases; junction bases outside the gene matches: 11. The germline gives CDR1 LNHNV, CDR2 YYDKDF (reference sequence).